The rows below give T cell receptor beta chains drawn from one sample of a study of PD-L1 blockade in urothelial cancer. Profiled with immunoSEQ multiplex PCR; TCRdb holds only in-frame clones, not every one. Altogether around 56,000 clones are present, about 86% being singletons, with the ten largest covering roughly 2.9%. The sequenced sample was PBMCs, obtained around atezolizumab (anti-PD-L1) treatment. The receptors originated from a man aged 45-60 years with urothelial cancer. Each CDR3 is given with its conserved first and last residue. A D gene is named only where the DNA matches it firmly. A row's size may be missing; if present it is once, few, many or a size class.

J gene	clone size	V gene	D gene	CDR3 DNA	CDR3 protein
TRBJ1-2	-	TRBV28	-	TGTGCCAGCAGTTTTACAGGGTCTAACTATGGCTACACCTTC	CASSFTGSNYGYTF
TRBJ2-1	-	TRBV19	TRBD1	TGTGCCAGTAGTAAAGGACAGGGAAACTACAATGAGCAGTTCTTC	CASSKGQGNYNEQFF
TRBJ2-7	-	TRBV7-8	-	TGTGCCAGCAGCCCTCCCGGCAGGGTAAGAGAGCAGTACTTC	CASSPPGRVREQYF
TRBJ1-1	few	TRBV7-2	TRBD1	TGTGCCAGCAGCTTACGGGACAGGGTGAATGAAGCTTTCTTT	CASSLRDRVNEAFF
TRBJ2-7	-	TRBV5-1	-	TGCGCCAGCAGCTTGGGGAGTCCGGGCGAGCAGTACTTC	CASSLGSPGEQYF
TRBJ1-2	-	TRBV5-1	-	TGCGCCAGCAGCTTAGACAGCTATGGCTACACCTTC	CASSLDSYGYTF
TRBJ2-1	-	TRBV29-1	TRBD2	TGCAGCGGGGAGGGACTAGCGGGAGGAGGGGACAACAATGAGCAGTTCTTC	CSGEGLAGGGDNNEQFF
TRBJ2-7	-	TRBV5-1	-	TGCGCCAGCAGCTTGGCCCCCGGGGGGCCCTACGAGCAGTACTTC	CASSLAPGGPYEQYF
TRBJ1-6	-	TRBV19	-	TGTGCCAGTAGTATTCGCGGGGGAGGGAGCTCCTATAATTCACCCCTCCACTTT	CASSIRGGGSSYNSPLHF
TRBJ2-7	-	TRBV7-6	-	TGTGCCAGCAGGACGAATAGCGACGAGCAGTACTTC	CASRTNSDEQYF
TRBJ2-7	-	TRBV19	TRBD1	TGTGCCAGTAGTATCGGGGACAGGGTGGGTTACGAGCAGTACTTC	CASSIGDRVGYEQYF
TRBJ1-6	-	TRBV7-3	-	TGTGCCAGCAGCTTAATGGCAGGAACACCCCTCCACTTT	CASSLMAGTPLHF
TRBJ2-2	-	TRBV19	-	TGTGCCAGTAGTATCGGAACTAGCTCCGCCCGGGAGCTGTTTTTT	CASSIGTSSARELFF
TRBJ2-7	-	TRBV6-6	-	TGTGCCAGCAGTAACACCCCCCGAGGCTACGAGCAGTACTTC	CASSNTPRGYEQYF
TRBJ2-7	once	TRBV28	-	TGTGCCAGCAGACAGGGTACCTACGAGCAGTACTTC	CASRQGTYEQYF
TRBJ1-2	-	TRBV4-2	TRBD1	TGTGCCAGCAGCCAAGATGGGACAGCTGTCAACTATGGCTACACCTTC	CASSQDGTAVNYGYTF
TRBJ2-7	-	TRBV2	-	TGTGCCAGCGGGGGACACTTTTACGAGCAGTACTTC	CASGGHFYEQYF